This entry describes one T cell receptor beta chain. V gave up 5 bases and J gave up 7 bases; unmatched junction bases: 15. Germline assignment: CDR1 SGHTA and CDR2 FQGTGA. The CDR3 spans 17 residues. The data originate from a study of shared clonotypes between healthy human individuals. TCRdb's table, derived via immunoSEQ multiplex PCR, lists solely in-frame clones and lacks some. The data contain around 510,000 clones, around 81% of them seen just once; the ten biggest clones take up 12%. Unsorted samples drew genomic DNA from tens of millions of PBMCs. The sample comprised PBMCs. This chain joins TRBV7-3 and TRBJ2-1, with TRBD2 matching 9 bases. The TCR was taken from a middle-aged woman in good health. Some clones in this sample may be carry-over from other donors' samples. CDR3 region: CASSRIGGSGSRNEQFF. The CDR3 DNA reads as TGTGCCAGCAGCCGAATTGGGGGTAGCGGGAGTCGGAATGAGCAGTTCTTC.